This TCR beta chain stems from a study of cytomegalovirus exposure and HLA in healthy donors. Nominally healthy donors provided the samples, though records likely missed some immune exposures. Findings and limits, study-wide: The authors later linked a missense DCLRE1C variant to TCR beta V- and J-gene trimming. The CMV antigen specificity of three CMV-associated chains was confirmed through in vitro analysis.

It was with 60 Vbeta and 13 Jbeta primers that the PCR ran. Generated by immunoSEQ multiplex PCR, the TCRdb table keeps only in-frame clones and is missing some. The sample carries some 150,000 clones, roughly 79% recorded once. Turning to this clone: Its antigen remains unknown.

The CDR3 has 15 amino acids. The V end lost 2 bases, the J end lost 8 bases, and 21 bases lay between the germline ends. Germline CDR1 reads SQVTM; CDR2 reads ANQGSEA. The sample was PBMCs. This receptor was identified in a middle-aged woman in good health and CMV-seronegative. This chain connects TRBV29-1 to TRBJ1-2; tentative D call: TRBD1 (5 bases). The CDR3 DNA sequence: TGCAGCGTTGAAAAAGGGGACTTCGGCAGGAGAGGCTACACCTTC. Translating it yields CSVEKGDFGRRGYTF. Full variable domain (missing parts from reference TRBV29-1 and TRBJ1-2): SAVISQKPSRDICQRGTSLTIQCQVDSQVTMMFWYRQQPGQSLTLIATANQGSEATYESGFVIDKFPISRPNLTFSTLTVSNMSPEDSSIYLCSVEKGDFGRRGYTFGSGTRLTVV.